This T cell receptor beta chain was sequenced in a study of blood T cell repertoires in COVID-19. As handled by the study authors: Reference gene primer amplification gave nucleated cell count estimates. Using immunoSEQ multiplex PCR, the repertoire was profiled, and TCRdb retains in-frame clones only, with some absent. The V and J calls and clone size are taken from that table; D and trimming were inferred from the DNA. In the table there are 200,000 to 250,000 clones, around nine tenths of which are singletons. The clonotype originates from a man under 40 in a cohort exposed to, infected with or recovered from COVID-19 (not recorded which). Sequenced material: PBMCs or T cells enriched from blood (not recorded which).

The CDR3 sequence: CASSQEKVDRKNTEAFF. CDR3 coding DNA: TGCGCCAGCAGCCAAGAGAAGGTGGACAGGAAGAACACTGAAGCTTTCTTT. The V gene is TRBV4-1, the J gene TRBJ1-1; 7 positions agree with TRBD1. Trimming at V came to 0 bases and at J to 1 base, leaving 8 bases not matched to a gene. CDR1 MGHRA and CDR2 YSYEKL come from the germline V gene. This CDR3 is 17 amino acids long.